One TCR beta chain is described in this entry. Profiled with immunoSEQ multiplex PCR; TCRdb holds only in-frame clones, not every one. Of tens of thousands of clones listed, around 90% are singletons. This sample is drawn from a study of T cell changes during pregnancy in multiple sclerosis. V shed 2 bases, J shed 10 bases, and the junction held 8 bases outside the gene matches. The germline V gene encodes CDR1 SGHTS and CDR2 YDEGEE. CDR3 length: 15 amino acids. V gene TRBV5-8 combines with J gene TRBJ1-6; 8 nucleotides match TRBD1. This specimen was peripheral blood, taken in the first trimester of pregnancy. This clonotype was sampled from a female donor in good health, enrolled as a control in a pregnancy study. CDR3 sequence (DNA): TGTGCCAGCAGCTTTTGGACAGGGAAGTACTCACCCCTCCACTTT. It codes for CASSFWTGKYSPLHF. The whole variable domain, remainder taken from reference TRBV5-8 and TRBJ1-6, is EAGVTQSPTHLIKTRGQQATLRCSPISGHTSVYWYQQALGLGLQFLLWYDEGEERNRGNFPPRFSGRQFPNYSSELNVNALELEDSALYLCASSFWTGKYSPLHFGNGTRLTVT.